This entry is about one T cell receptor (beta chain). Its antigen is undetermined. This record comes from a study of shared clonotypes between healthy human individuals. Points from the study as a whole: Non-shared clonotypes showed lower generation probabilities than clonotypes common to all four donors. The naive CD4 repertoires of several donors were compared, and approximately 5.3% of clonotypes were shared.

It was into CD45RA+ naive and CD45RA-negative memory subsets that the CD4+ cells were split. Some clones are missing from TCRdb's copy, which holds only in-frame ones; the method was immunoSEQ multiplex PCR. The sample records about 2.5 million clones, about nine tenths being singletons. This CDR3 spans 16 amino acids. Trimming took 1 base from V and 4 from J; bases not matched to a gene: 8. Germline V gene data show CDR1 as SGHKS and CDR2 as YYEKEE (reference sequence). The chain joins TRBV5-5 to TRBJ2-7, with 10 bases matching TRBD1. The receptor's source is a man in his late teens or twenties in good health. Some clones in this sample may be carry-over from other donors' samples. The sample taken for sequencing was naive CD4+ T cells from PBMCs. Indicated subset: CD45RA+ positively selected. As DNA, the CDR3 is TGTGCCAGCAGCTTGTTGTACGGGACAGGGGTATACGAGCAGTACTTC. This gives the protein CASSLLYGTGVYEQYF.